The 29 T cell receptor beta chains listed next were all sequenced from one sample in a study of T cells expressing NK-cell markers. TCRdb reprocessed the 5' RACE reads and stores each CDR3 protein as one record, lacking DNA. This sample's table has approximately 22,000 distinct CDR3 sequences. The specimen sequenced was blood T cells: a sorted CD56 or NKG2C T cell subset, CD4+ or CD8+ T cells, or bulk PBMC T cells (not recorded which). These receptors came from a man aged 18 to 69 in good health.

The chain combines TRBV4-2 with TRBJ2-2; without DNA, the TCRdb call of TRBD1 cannot be checked. This CDR3 spans 17 amino acids. Germline CDR1 LGHNA, CDR2 YNFKEQ. The CDR3: CASSREGTPANTGELFF.

The chain combines TRBV5-8 with TRBJ1-6. Germline V lookup: CDR1 SGHTS, CDR2 YDEGEE. The length of the CDR3 is 14 residues. The CDR3 spells CASSFGRNNSPLHF. Looking up the rest from reference TRBV5-8 and TRBJ1-6 gives the full variable domain: EAGVTQSPTHLIKTRGQQATLRCSPISGHTSVYWYQQALGLGLQFLLWYDEGEERNRGNFPPRFSGRQFPNYSSELNVNALELEDSALYLCASSFGRNNSPLHFGNGTRLTVT.

The gene calls are TRBV14 and TRBJ2-1; without DNA, the TCRdb call of TRBD1 cannot be checked. The V gene's germline CDR1 is SGHDN and CDR2 FVKESK. The CDR3 covers 18 residues. CDR3 protein: CASSHEGTAGRPYNEQFF. The full variable domain, its missing parts supplied by reference TRBV14 and TRBJ2-1, is EAGVTQFPSHSVIEKGQTVTLRCDPISGHDNLYWYRRVMGKEIKFLLHFVKESKQDESGMPNNRFLAERTGGTYSTLKVQPAELEDSGVYFCASSHEGTAGRPYNEQFFGPGTRLTVL.

The rearrangement uses TRBV10-3 and TRBJ1-1; TCRdb selects TRBD1, and the lack of DNA leaves this call unchecked. The length of the CDR3 is 14 residues. Per germline, CDR1 ENHRY and CDR2 SYGVKD. CDR3 sequence: CAISGVAGGTEAFF.

The V call is TRBV19, the J call TRBJ2-4; TCRdb outputs TRBD1, but without DNA this stays unchecked. The CDR3 is 15 residues long. The germline CDR1 and CDR2 sequences are LNHDA and SQIVND (reference sequence). The CDR3 sequence is CASSIDHAQANIQYF.

V is TRBV19 and J is TRBJ1-2; as DNA is missing, the TRBD1 call by TCRdb cannot be tested. Germline V gene data show CDR1 as LNHDA and CDR2 as SQIVND (reference sequence). The CDR3 spans 16 residues. The CDR3 here is CASSSGAGGSRGGYTF.

V gene TRBV20-1 combines with J gene TRBJ2-7. CDR1 is DFQATT, CDR2 SNEGSKA, per germline (reference sequence). The CDR3 is 15 residues long. CDR3 in amino acids: CSARVPSRNSYEQYF.

This chain uses TRBV2 with TRBJ2-3; TCRdb names TRBD1, which stays unverified in the absence of DNA. Per germline, CDR1 SNHLY and CDR2 FYNNEI. This CDR3 has 12 residues. CDR3 residues: CASSNRGNTQYF.

J is TRBJ2-5 and V is TRBV4-1; TCRdb's D call, TRBD2, is unchecked because there is no DNA. The CDR3 sequence is 19 residues long. CDR1 and CDR2 (germline): MGHRA, YSYEKL. Here the CDR3 reads CASSPTGWTSGGTQETQYF.

The chain employs TRBV28 and TRBJ2-2; the TCRdb call, TRBD1, lacks DNA for checking. This CDR3 region has 16 residues. The germline V gene encodes CDR1 MDHEN and CDR2 SYDVKM. This CDR3 reads CASSFPTGGNTGELFF.

CDR3 residues: CASSLGEGRRETQYF. The chain recombines TRBV13 with TRBJ2-5; TCRdb designates TRBD2, a call that cannot be tested without DNA. The germline V gene has CDR1 PRHDT and CDR2 FYEKMQ (reference sequence). The CDR3 has 15 amino acids.

The rearrangement links TRBV6-5 to TRBJ2-1; TCRdb selects TRBD2, and the lack of DNA leaves this call unchecked. In germline, CDR1 is MNHEY, CDR2 SVGAGI. The CDR3 runs 16 residues. The CDR3 sequence is CASTPGGQRSYNEQFF.

The chain joins TRBV29-1 to TRBJ2-1; TCRdb's assignment of TRBD1 cannot be checked, as there is no DNA. The CDR3 consists of 12 residues. Germline CDR1 reads SQVTM; CDR2 reads ANQGSEA. The CDR3 spells CSVLIRVNEQFF.

The chain carries TRBV10-3 and TRBJ2-2. Per germline, CDR1 ENHRY and CDR2 SYGVKD. The CDR3 extends over 11 amino acids. CDR3 in amino acids: CAISGTGELFF.

V usage is TRBV4-3 and J usage is TRBJ1-3; with no DNA, the TCRdb D assignment of TRBD1 cannot be verified. The CDR3 loop spans 18 amino acids. Germline V gene lookup returns CDR1 LGHNA and CDR2 YSLEER. The CDR3 spells CASSPTSGTDGWGGTIYF.

The chain joins TRBV29-1 to TRBJ2-1; TCRdb gives TRBD1 as the D gene, but with no DNA this cannot be confirmed. The CDR3 extends over 14 amino acids. Germline values: CDR1 SQVTM, CDR2 ANQGSEA. CDR3 sequence reads: CSEQADATANEQFF.

This sequence joins TRBV9 and TRBJ2-1; the D gene TCRdb calls, TRBD1, cannot be checked with no DNA. This CDR3 is built from 11 residues. Germline V gene lookup returns CDR1 SGDLS and CDR2 YYNGEE. Here the CDR3 reads CASSAPGPPFF.

The chain couples TRBV4-2 to TRBJ1-5; TCRdb outputs TRBD1, but without DNA this stays unchecked. The CDR3 totals 16 residues. CDR1 is LGHNA, CDR2 YNFKEQ, per germline. CDR3 amino acids: CASSQEGGAGNQPQHF.

The chain joins TRBV5-1 to TRBJ2-5; TCRdb's assignment of TRBD1 cannot be checked, as there is no DNA. The length of the CDR3 is 14 residues. Germline V gene data show CDR1 as SGHRS and CDR2 as YFSETQ. CDR3 residues: CASSLGAAQETQYF.

The chain has TRBV3-1 and TRBJ2-3; TCRdb calls TRBD2, which cannot be checked without DNA. Germline CDR1 is LGHDT and CDR2 is YNNKEL (reference sequence). CDR3 length: 16 amino acids. This chain's CDR3 is CASSRRSGRGTDTQYF.

The rearrangement joins TRBV19 to TRBJ2-1; TCRdb designates TRBD2, a call that cannot be tested without DNA. CDR3 size: 17 residues. In germline, CDR1 is LNHDA, CDR2 SQIVND (reference sequence). The CDR3 loop reads CASSTTLAGGSYNEQFF.

This sequence joins TRBV7-8 and TRBJ1-5; absent DNA, TCRdb's TRBD1 call cannot be checked. Germline V CDR1 and CDR2: SGHVS, FQNEAQ. The CDR3 length is 18 residues. The CDR3 sequence is CASSPRFTQGPGNQPQHF.

The chain has TRBV29-1 and TRBJ2-7. Germline V gene sequence: CDR1 SQVTM, CDR2 ANQGSEA. The CDR3 runs 12 residues. CDR3: CSVIAQSYEQYF.

The CDR3 sequence: CASSVAWGRETQYF. The chain links TRBV9 to TRBJ2-5; absent DNA, TCRdb's TRBD1 call cannot be checked. This CDR3 is 14 amino acids long. CDR1 is SGDLS, CDR2 YYNGEE, per germline.

This rearrangement joins TRBV4-3 to TRBJ1-6. Germline V CDR1 and CDR2: LGHNA, YSLEER. CDR3 size: 16 residues. CDR3 amino acids: CASSQDRGRVGSPLHF.

The chain uses TRBV30 and TRBJ1-5; TCRdb's D call, TRBD1, is unchecked because there is no DNA. Germline CDR1 GTSNPN, CDR2 SVGIG (reference sequence). The CDR3 is 14 amino acids. The CDR3 reads CAWSTGAIDQPQHF.

This rearrangement joins TRBV5-4 to TRBJ2-3; the D call from TCRdb, TRBD2, cannot be confirmed without DNA. The CDR3 extends over 16 amino acids. CDR1 and CDR2 (germline): SGHNT, YYREEE (reference sequence). CDR3 residues: CASSLRSGGPTDTQYF.

The V and J genes are TRBV4-2 and TRBJ1-4; the TCRdb call, TRBD1, lacks DNA for checking. The CDR3 spans 16 residues. In germline, CDR1 is LGHNA, CDR2 YNFKEQ. The chain's CDR3 is CASSHATGSGNEKLFF.

The V gene is TRBV6-2 or TRBV6-3, the J gene TRBJ2-2; TCRdb's D call, TRBD2, is unchecked because there is no DNA. CDR3 size: 12 residues. Germline V gene data show CDR1 as MNHEY and CDR2 as SVGEGT. CDR3 sequence: CASSWRAGELFF.